This passage covers 15 T cell receptor beta chains from one sample sequenced in a study of lymphopenia after photon versus proton radiotherapy. The method was immunoSEQ multiplex PCR; TCRdb's version includes in-frame clones alone and lacks a portion of them. The table includes 2,500 to 3,500 clones, approximately 94% detected once. The sample consisted of peripheral blood, taken from a patient treated with photon-based radiotherapy. The receptors stem from an older woman with pancreatic cancer.

The V gene is TRBV4-3, the J gene TRBJ2-1; no clear D. Germline V gene lookup returns CDR1 LGHNA and CDR2 YSLEER. V was clipped by 1 base and J by 7 bases, with 14 bases between them. This CDR3 has 15 residues. CDR3 in amino acids: CASSQALLAGNEQFF. The CDR3 DNA is TGCGCCAGCAGCCAAGCCCTGTTAGCTGGGAATGAGCAGTTCTTC.

The chain employs TRBV7-2 and TRBJ2-2; D ambiguous. Germline CDR1 and CDR2: SGHTA and FQGNSA. This CDR3 comprises 11 residues. Trimming stripped 3 bases from V and 6 bases from J, with 2 bases between. The CDR3 bases are TGTGCCAGCAGCTTGTCCGGGGAGCTGTTTTTT. Its translation is CASSLSGELFF. The full variable domain, completed using reference TRBV7-2 and TRBJ2-2, is GAGVSQSPSNKVTEKGKDVELRCDPISGHTALYWYRQSLGQGLEFLIYFQGNSAPDKSGLPSDRFSAERTGGSVSTLTIQRTQQEDSAVYLCASSLSGELFFGEGSRLTVL.

This clone has a single count. This chain links TRBV13 with TRBJ2-2, with D unresolved. The CDR3 is made up of 14 amino acids. Germline values: CDR1 PRHDT, CDR2 FYEKMQ (reference sequence). V was pared by 4 bases and J by 5 bases, with 11 bases between. The CDR3 nucleotides read TGTGCCAGCAGCTCTTACGAAACAACCGGGGAGCTGTTTTTT. It yields the protein CASSSYETTGELFF.

This chain joins TRBV27 and TRBJ2-7; 8 nucleotides align to TRBD2. Germline CDR1 MNHEY, CDR2 SMNVEV (reference sequence). The CDR3 covers 16 residues. V shed 6 bases, J shed 2 bases, and the junction held 12 bases outside the gene matches. As DNA, the CDR3 is TGTGCCAGCAGGCTGGATGGACTAGCAGGTGCCTACGAGCAGTACTTC. Translating gives CASRLDGLAGAYEQYF.

V usage is TRBV7-2 and J usage is TRBJ2-6; D not resolved. CDR3 length: 15 residues. Trimming took 0 bases from V and 8 from J, leaving 11 bases between them. Germline lookup yields CDR1 SGHTA and CDR2 FQGNSA. This CDR3 reads CASSLAIRRSNVLTF. The CDR3 DNA follows: TGTGCCAGCAGCTTAGCGATACGACGGTCCAACGTCCTGACTTTC.

V usage is TRBV5-1 and J usage is TRBJ2-1, with 10 bases identical to TRBD2. The junction had 13 bases not matched to a gene; V was cut back by 4 bases and J by 9 bases. This CDR3 is 16 amino acids long. Germline V gene sequence: CDR1 SGHRS, CDR2 YFSETQ. In DNA, the CDR3 is TGCGCCAGCAGCCCGGGACTGCTAGCGGGGGAGGGTGAGCAGTTCTTC. Translated: CASSPGLLAGEGEQFF.

The chain recombines TRBV7-6 with TRBJ1-5; TRBD1 agrees at 11 bases. The CDR3 loop spans 16 amino acids. Germline V lookup: CDR1 SGHVS, CDR2 FNYEAQ. V trimming: 4 bases; J trimming: 4 bases; junction bases outside the gene matches: 6. The CDR3 bases are TGTGCCAGCAGCTCGGGGACAGGGGGGTGGAATCAGCCCCAGCATTTT. Protein product: CASSSGTGGWNQPQHF.

The chain recombines TRBV5-1 with TRBJ2-5; TRBD2 matches 11 bases. Germline V lookup: CDR1 SGHRS, CDR2 YFSETQ. The CDR3 is 16 residues long. V trimming: 4 bases; J trimming: 5 bases; junction bases outside the gene matches: 10. This chain's CDR3 is CASSPSTSGRGETQYF. DNA of the CDR3: TGCGCCAGCAGCCCGTCAACTAGCGGGAGAGGCGAGACCCAGTACTTC. Supplemented by reference TRBV5-1 and TRBJ2-5, the full variable domain reads KAGVTQTPRYLIKTRGQQVTLSCSPISGHRSVSWYQQTPGQGLQFLFEYFSETQRNKGNFPGRFSGRQFSNSRSEMNVSTLELGDSALYLCASSPSTSGRGETQYFGPGTRLLVL.

This clone showed up just a few times. The gene calls are TRBV7-9 and TRBJ1-1; 7 nucleotides match TRBD1. Germline CDR1 and CDR2: SEHNR and FQNEAQ (reference sequence). Trimming cost V 7 bases and J 10 bases; bases outside gene matches: 12. The CDR3 is 13 amino acids. The CDR3 bases are TGTGCCAGCACCCGAGGGGGCTACGAAGGAGCTTTCTTT. Its protein is CASTRGGYEGAFF.

The chain employs TRBV19 and TRBJ2-2, with D maybe TRBD2 (5 bases). This CDR3 contains 16 residues. Trimming removed 2 bases from V and 4 bases from J, with 14 bases in between. Germline V gene data show CDR1 as LNHDA and CDR2 as SQIVND (reference sequence). CDR3 in DNA: TGTGCCAGTAGTATATTAACCGGACGGGGCACCGGGGAGCTGTTTTTT. Protein sequence: CASSILTGRGTGELFF.

V usage is TRBV9 and J usage is TRBJ2-5; the D gene is possibly TRBD1 (5 bases). V gave up 0 bases and J gave up 3 bases, with 9 bases separating them. Per the germline V gene, CDR1 is SGDLS and CDR2 is YYNGEE. The length of the CDR3 is 14 residues. CDR3 coding DNA: TGTGCCAGCAGCGTAGGGGGCAACGAAGAGACCCAGTACTTC. Protein product: CASSVGGNEETQYF. The variable domain in full, completed from reference TRBV9 and TRBJ2-5, reads DSGVTQTPKHLITATGQRVTLRCSPRSGDLSVYWYQQSLDQGLQFLIQYYNGEERAKGNILERFSAQQFPDLHSELNLSSLELGDSALYFCASSVGGNEETQYFGPGTRLLVL.

CDR3 bases: TGTGCCAGCTCACCATCACAGGGGAATGAAAAACTGTTTTTT. Protein: CASSPSQGNEKLFF. The J gene is TRBJ1-4, the V gene TRBV18, with 7 nucleotides matching TRBD1. Per the germline V gene, CDR1 is KGHSH and CDR2 is LQKENI. J gave up 5 bases and V 2 bases, and 2 bases lay outside the gene matches. The CDR3 is 14 amino acids.

This clone was recorded once. The V call is TRBV19, the J call TRBJ2-7; 10 bases align to TRBD2. This CDR3 has 18 amino acids. V lost 0 bases, J lost 0 bases, and 8 bases stayed unmatched. The germline gives CDR1 LNHDA, CDR2 SQIVND (reference sequence). The CDR3 here is CASSIEDSLAGDSYEQYF. The CDR3 DNA is TGTGCCAGTAGTATAGAGGATTCTCTAGCGGGGGACTCCTACGAGCAGTACTTC.

This sequence joins TRBV5-8 and TRBJ2-7; D not resolved. Germline V gene sequence: CDR1 SGHTS, CDR2 YDEGEE. Trimming pared 0 bases from V and 1 base from J, leaving 8 bases between. The CDR3 totals 14 residues. CDR3 sequence (DNA): TGTGCCAGCAGCTTGGGTGACAATTCCTACGAGCAGTACTTC. Protein sequence: CASSLGDNSYEQYF.

V is TRBV25-1 and J is TRBJ2-3; the D gene is possibly TRBD1 (6 bases). CDR3 size: 14 residues. Germline V CDR1 and CDR2: MGHDK, SYGVNS. V gave up 4 bases and J gave up 2 bases, with 10 bases separating them. CDR3 DNA: TGTGCCAGCAGTGGGTACAGGGCCACAGATACGCAGTATTTT. The encoded protein is CASSGYRATDTQYF. The variable domain in full, completed from reference TRBV25-1 and TRBJ2-3, reads EADIYQTPRYLVIGTGKKITLECSQTMGHDKMYWYQQDPGMELHLIHYSYGVNSTEKGDLSSESTVSRIRTEHFPLTLESARPSHTSQYLCASSGYRATDTQYFGPGTRLTVL.